This TCR beta chain comes out of a study of T cell responses to AZD1222 COVID-19 vaccine. The study, taken as a whole, reports: Researchers took repertoire samples only after the peak T cell response had come.

Worth noting for this clone: What it binds is unknown.

The repertoire was sequenced with immunoSEQ multiplex PCR; TCRdb's copy has only in-frame clones and lacks some. This table holds more than 85,000 clones, about 91% found once. Germline CDR1 reads SGHRS; CDR2 reads YFSETQ. V lost 5 bases to trimming and J lost 5 bases, with 8 bases between them. CDR3 length: 11 amino acids. The material sequenced was peripheral blood, taken 28 days after the second AZD1222 dose. J is TRBJ2-7 and V is TRBV5-1; the D is unclear. The sequence derives from an adult who received the AZD1222 COVID-19 vaccine. CDR3 residues: CASSFLNEQYF. CDR3 coding DNA: TGCGCCAGCAGTTTCCTGAACGAGCAGTACTTC.